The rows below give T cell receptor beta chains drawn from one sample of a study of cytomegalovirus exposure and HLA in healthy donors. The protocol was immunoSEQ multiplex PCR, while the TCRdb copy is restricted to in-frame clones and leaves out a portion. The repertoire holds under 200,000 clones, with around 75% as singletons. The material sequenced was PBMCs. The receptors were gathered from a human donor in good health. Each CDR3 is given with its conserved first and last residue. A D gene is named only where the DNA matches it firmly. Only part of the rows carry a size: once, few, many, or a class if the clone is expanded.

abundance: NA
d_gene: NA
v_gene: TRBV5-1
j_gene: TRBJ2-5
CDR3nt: TGCGCCAGCAGCCCAGTTCTCTGGCGGGACCAAGAGACCCAGTACTTC
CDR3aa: CASSPVLWRDQETQYF

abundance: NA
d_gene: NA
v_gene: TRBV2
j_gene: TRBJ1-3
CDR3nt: TGTGCCAGCAGTCCTCCCGGACAGAGCGGAAACACCATATATTTT
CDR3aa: CASSPPGQSGNTIYF

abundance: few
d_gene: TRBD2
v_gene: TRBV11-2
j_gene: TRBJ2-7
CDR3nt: TGTGCCAGCAGCTTCGCCGGGACTAGCGTGGGCGAGCAGTACTTC
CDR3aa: CASSFAGTSVGEQYF

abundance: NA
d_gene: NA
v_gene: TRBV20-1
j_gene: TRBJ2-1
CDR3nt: TGCAGTGCTAGGGGGGCGGGGGAGGAGTTCTTC
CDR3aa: CSARGAGEEFF

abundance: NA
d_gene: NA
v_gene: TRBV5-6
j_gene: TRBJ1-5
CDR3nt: TGTGCCAGCAGCCAGAAAGGAGGTTTGGAGCCCCAGCATTTT
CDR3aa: CASSQKGGLEPQHF

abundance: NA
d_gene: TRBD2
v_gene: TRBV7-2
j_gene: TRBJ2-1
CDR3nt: TGTGCCAGCAGGGGCGCGGGGGGCGCGACCAATGAGCAGTTCTTC
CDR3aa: CASRGAGGATNEQFF

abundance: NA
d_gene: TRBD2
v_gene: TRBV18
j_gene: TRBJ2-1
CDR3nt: TGTGCCAGCTCCCTCATGCGGGGGGCCCTACCTGAGCAGTTCTTC
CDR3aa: CASSLMRGALPEQFF

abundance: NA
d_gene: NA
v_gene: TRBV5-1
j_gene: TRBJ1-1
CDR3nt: TGCGCCAGCAGCTCTGGGGGGGCCTTGGCTGAAGCTTTCTTT
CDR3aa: CASSSGGALAEAFF

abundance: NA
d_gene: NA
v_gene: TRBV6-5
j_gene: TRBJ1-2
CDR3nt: TGTGCCAGCAGACTACAGGGAGCCGGCTACACCTTC
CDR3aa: CASRLQGAGYTF

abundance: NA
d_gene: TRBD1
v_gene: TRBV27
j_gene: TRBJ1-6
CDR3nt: TGTGCCAGCAGTTCCGCGGGACAGAGTAGGCCCCTCCACTTT
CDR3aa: CASSSAGQSRPLHF

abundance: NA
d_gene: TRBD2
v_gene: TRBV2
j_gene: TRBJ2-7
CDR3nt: TGTGCCAGCAGCGAATACCTACTAGCGGGGGGATTCTACGAGCAGTACTTC
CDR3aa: CASSEYLLAGGFYEQYF

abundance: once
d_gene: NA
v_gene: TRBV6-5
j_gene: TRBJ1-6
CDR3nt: TGTGCCAGCAGTTACGGGCAGCTTTATAATTCACCCCTCCACTTT
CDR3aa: CASSYGQLYNSPLHF

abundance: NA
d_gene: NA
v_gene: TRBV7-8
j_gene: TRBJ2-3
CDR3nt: TGTGCCAGCAGCTTCTTAAGGGGCCAAAGAGTGGATACGCAGTATTTT
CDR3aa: CASSFLRGQRVDTQYF

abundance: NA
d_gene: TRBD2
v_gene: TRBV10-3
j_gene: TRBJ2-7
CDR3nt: TGTGCCATCAGTGAGTCCAGCGGGAGGGCTGGTCTCGGGTACGAGCAGTACTTC
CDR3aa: CAISESSGRAGLGYEQYF

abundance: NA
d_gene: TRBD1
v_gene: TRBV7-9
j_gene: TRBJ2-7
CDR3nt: TGTGCCAGCAGCTTCGAGACAGGGCTCTTTGGGGAGCAGTACTTC
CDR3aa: CASSFETGLFGEQYF

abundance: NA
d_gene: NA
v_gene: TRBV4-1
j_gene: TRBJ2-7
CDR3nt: TGCGCCAGCAGCCAAGTCGTCAGGGGTTACGAGCAGTACTTC
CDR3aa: CASSQVVRGYEQYF

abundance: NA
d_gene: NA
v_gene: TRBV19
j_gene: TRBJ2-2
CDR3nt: TGTGCCAGTAGCCATCCCAGGGTCAGCACCGGGGAGCTGTTTTTT
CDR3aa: CASSHPRVSTGELFF

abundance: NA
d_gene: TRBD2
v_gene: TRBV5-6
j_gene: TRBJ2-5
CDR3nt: TGTGCCAGCAGCTTAGCGGGGGCCTCAGAGACCCAGTACTTC
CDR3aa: CASSLAGASETQYF

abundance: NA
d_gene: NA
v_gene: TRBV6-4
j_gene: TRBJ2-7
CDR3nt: TGTGCCAGCAGAAGAAGTAGCTCCTACGAGCAGTACTTC
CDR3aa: CASRRSSSYEQYF

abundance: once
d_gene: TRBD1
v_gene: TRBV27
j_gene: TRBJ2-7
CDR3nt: TGTGCCAGCAGTTTCTCAGGGGGCTTCTACGAGCAGTACTTC
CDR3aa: CASSFSGGFYEQYF

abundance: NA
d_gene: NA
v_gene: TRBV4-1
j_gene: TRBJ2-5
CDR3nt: TGCGCCAGCAGCCAAGACGAGGGATTGGAGACCCAGTACTTC
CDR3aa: CASSQDEGLETQYF

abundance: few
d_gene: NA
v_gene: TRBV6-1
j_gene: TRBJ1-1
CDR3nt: TGTGCCAGCAGAATTGAAGGGGAGGGTCGGACTGAAGCTTTCTTT
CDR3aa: CASRIEGEGRTEAFF